These 23 T cell receptor beta chains came from one sample sequenced in a study of OX40 agonist ivuxolimab in advanced cancers. Method: immunoSEQ multiplex PCR; TCRdb's copy keeps in-frame clones and lacks some. The profile shows some 80,000 clones, roughly 89% of them singletons. The sample here was CD4+ or CD8+ T cells sorted from blood, taken in a trial of the OX40 agonist ivuxolimab. The origin of the receptors is an adult with an advanced solid tumor such as melanoma, head and neck, liver or kidney cancer.

The CDR3 DNA reads TGCGCCAGCAGCTCCCGAAGGGGGCCCCAAGCTAACTATGGCTACACCTTC. It encodes CASSSRRGPQANYGYTF. This sequence joins TRBV5-1 and TRBJ1-2; 7 bases line up with TRBD1. Trimming removed 3 bases from V and 0 bases from J; junction bases left unmatched: 11. The CDR3 has 17 residues. The germline V gene encodes CDR1 SGHRS and CDR2 YFSETQ.

The chain uses TRBV6-1 and TRBJ1-5; D ambiguous. The germline gives CDR1 MNHNS, CDR2 SASEGT. Trimming pared 5 bases from V and 0 bases from J, leaving 5 bases between. This CDR3 is built from 13 residues. CDR3 sequence: CASSTSSNQPQHF. The CDR3 DNA reads TGTGCCAGCAGTACAAGTAGCAATCAGCCCCAGCATTTT.

V is TRBV10-3 and J is TRBJ2-3; D is possibly TRBD1 (5 bases). Trimming took off 10 bases at V and 5 bases at J, with 10 bases between the two ends. This CDR3 has 11 amino acids. The germline gives CDR1 ENHRY, CDR2 SYGVKD. The DNA for the CDR3 is TGTGCCAGCCTTCAGGGAGATACGCAGTATTTT. It encodes CASLQGDTQYF.

As DNA, the CDR3 is TGTGCCAGCTGGGCGGGGAAGGCTGAAGCTTTCTTT. Its protein product is CASWAGKAEAFF. This chain joins TRBV18 and TRBJ1-1; D is unresolved. The CDR3 is 12 amino acids. V dropped 7 bases and J dropped 6 bases, with 12 bases sitting between them. Germline lookup yields CDR1 KGHSH and CDR2 LQKENI.

This clone was observed a single time. The chain recombines TRBV15 with TRBJ2-7, with D maybe TRBD1 (6 bases). V lost 0 bases, J lost 1 base, and 10 bases lay in between. CDR3 size: 15 residues. CDR1 and CDR2 (germline): LNHNV, YYDKDF (reference sequence). CDR3 sequence reads: CATSRDVGQSYEQYF. CDR3 sequence (DNA): TGTGCCACCAGCAGAGATGTCGGACAGTCCTACGAGCAGTACTTC.

V usage is TRBV2 and J usage is TRBJ2-7; weak D call: TRBD1 (6 bases). This CDR3 has 15 residues. V lost 5 bases and J 0 bases, leaving 14 bases between the germline ends. Germline values: CDR1 SNHLY, CDR2 FYNNEI. The CDR3 sequence: CASSWGLTLSYEQYF. In DNA form, the CDR3 reads TGTGCCAGCAGTTGGGGGCTAACCCTCTCCTACGAGCAGTACTTC.

V gene TRBV5-1 combines with J gene TRBJ2-5, with D unresolved. The CDR3 totals 14 residues. Germline values: CDR1 SGHRS, CDR2 YFSETQ. V dropped 7 bases and J dropped 1 base, with 14 bases sitting between them. CDR3 sequence: CASARIPSQETQYF. In DNA form, the CDR3 reads TGCGCCAGCGCCCGAATTCCGAGCCAAGAGACCCAGTACTTC.

The chain couples TRBV10-3 to TRBJ2-7; TRBD1 aligns across 8 bases. Germline lookup yields CDR1 ENHRY and CDR2 SYGVKD. V shed 6 bases and J 3 bases; nucleotides not matched to a gene: 7. CDR3 size: 14 residues. CDR3 DNA sequence: TGTGCCATCAGGGGGACAGGTATCGGCTACGAGCAGTACTTC. Translating it yields CAIRGTGIGYEQYF.

V gene TRBV6-6 combines with J gene TRBJ2-7, with a tentative D call TRBD2 (6 bases). V lost 6 bases and J 4 bases, leaving 19 bases between the germline ends. The germline gives CDR1 MNHNY, CDR2 SVGAGI (reference sequence). CDR3 length: 15 amino acids. The CDR3 DNA sequence: TGTGCCAGCAGACCCCCTGGGACTTTTATTTACGAGCAGTACTTC. It encodes CASRPPGTFIYEQYF.

The gene calls are TRBV5-1 and TRBJ2-5; 7 bases line up with TRBD1. This CDR3 has 14 amino acids. Germline CDR1 and CDR2: SGHRS and YFSETQ. J was trimmed by 4 bases and V by 4 bases; bases with no gene match: 7. The CDR3 nucleotides are TGCGCCAGCAGCCCGGACAGGAGTGGAGAGACCCAGTACTTC. It encodes CASSPDRSGETQYF.

Only one count was recorded for this clone. The genes are TRBV30 and TRBJ1-2; D not certain. The CDR3 consists of 15 residues. From germline, CDR1 is GTSNPN and CDR2 SVGIG (reference sequence). Trimming took 4 bases from V and 1 from J, leaving 16 bases between them. The CDR3 sequence is CAWTRAARLNYGYTF. CDR3 bases: TGTGCCTGGACGAGGGCGGCCCGTCTTAACTATGGCTACACCTTC.

In nucleotides, the CDR3 is TGCGCCAGCAGCTTGGGAAGTTCAGATACGCAGTATTTT. This gives the protein CASSLGSSDTQYF. The genes are TRBV5-1 and TRBJ2-3; D is unresolved. Trimming removed 0 bases at V and 4 bases at J, with 6 bases between. The CDR3 totals 13 residues. Germline V gives CDR1 SGHRS, CDR2 YFSETQ.

The chain combines TRBV18 with TRBJ2-5, with 13 bases aligning to TRBD2. V lost 6 bases to trimming and J lost 1 base; unmatched junction nucleotides: 2. Germline CDR1 reads KGHSH; CDR2 reads LQKENI. The CDR3 is made up of 15 amino acids. The CDR3: CASSGLAGVQETQYF. Written as DNA, the CDR3 is TGTGCCAGCTCCGGACTAGCGGGGGTCCAAGAGACCCAGTACTTC.

The J gene is TRBJ2-3, the V gene TRBV30, with D possibly being TRBD1 (6 bases). V was pared by 2 bases and J by 1 base, with 13 bases between. CDR1 is GTSNPN and CDR2 is SVGIG in the germline V gene (reference sequence). The CDR3 runs to 15 residues. The CDR3 bases are TGTGCCTGGAGTCTGGACAGACACGGCACAGATACGCAGTATTTT. Its protein product is CAWSLDRHGTDTQYF.

This rearrangement joins TRBV27 to TRBJ1-4; D remains ambiguous. V lost 5 bases, J lost 7 bases, and 20 bases lay in between. The germline V gene has CDR1 MNHEY and CDR2 SMNVEV (reference sequence). This CDR3 comprises 16 residues. The CDR3 region is CASSPRVDNFGEKLFF. The CDR3 bases are TGTGCCAGCAGTCCTCGGGTCGACAATTTCGGTGAAAAACTGTTTTTT.

The V and J genes are TRBV5-4 and TRBJ2-7; 8 bases agree with TRBD2. The CDR3 sequence is 14 residues long. CDR1 SGHNT and CDR2 YYREEE come from the germline V gene (reference sequence). The ends lost 5 bases at V and 3 bases at J; junction bases unmatched: 7. CDR3 loop: CASSRFSGNYEQYF. CDR3 nucleotide sequence: TGTGCCAGCAGTCGGTTTAGCGGGAACTACGAGCAGTACTTC.

The rearrangement joins TRBV19 to TRBJ1-6, with 7 nucleotides matching TRBD1. From germline, CDR1 is LNHDA and CDR2 SQIVND (reference sequence). The CDR3 totals 13 residues. J gave up 8 bases and V 7 bases, and 5 bases lay outside the gene matches. The CDR3, as DNA: TGTGCCAGTAAAGAGGGGGCATATTCACCCCTCCACTTT. It is translated as CASKEGAYSPLHF.

The V call is TRBV6-6, the J call TRBJ1-1; D is ambiguous. CDR1 and CDR2 (germline): MNHNY, SVGAGI (reference sequence). Trimming left V 0 bases short and J 0 bases short, with 5 bases between. The CDR3 covers 14 residues. CDR3 sequence reads: CASSYSTVNTEAFF. CDR3 coding DNA: TGTGCCAGCAGTTACTCTACAGTGAACACTGAAGCTTTCTTT.

The chain employs TRBV2 and TRBJ1-1; a weak D match, TRBD1 (6 bases). Looked up from germline, CDR1 is SNHLY and CDR2 is FYNNEI. Trimming shortened V by 5 bases and J by 3 bases, and 13 bases separated the two germline ends. This CDR3 has 14 residues. The CDR3 is CASSSQGFDTEAFF. In nucleotides, the CDR3 is TGTGCCAGCAGTTCACAGGGATTCGACACTGAAGCTTTCTTT.

The rearrangement links TRBV7-9 to TRBJ2-6; TRBD1 or TRBD2 may be the D gene (5 bases each). The V and J ends lost 4 bases and 0 bases respectively, with 13 bases between them. The CDR3 loop spans 17 amino acids. Germline V gene sequence: CDR1 SEHNR, CDR2 FQNEAQ (reference sequence). CDR3 in DNA: TGTGCCAGCAGCTACCGGGACGTAGGCTCTGGGGCCAACGTCCTGACTTTC. It encodes CASSYRDVGSGANVLTF.

V gene TRBV5-1 combines with J gene TRBJ2-7; no definite D call. CDR3 length: 15 amino acids. Germline V gene lookup returns CDR1 SGHRS and CDR2 YFSETQ. V lost 1 base to trimming and J lost 6 bases, with 17 bases between them. CDR3 residues: CASSLWTATRAEQYF. The DNA for the CDR3 is TGCGCCAGCAGCTTGTGGACGGCGACTCGGGCCGAGCAGTACTTC.

This clone was recorded a few times. V usage is TRBV18 and J usage is TRBJ1-3; D possibly corresponds to TRBD1 (6 bases). This CDR3 is built from 17 residues. Germline values: CDR1 KGHSH, CDR2 LQKENI. V lost 0 bases and J lost 0, with 12 bases in between. CDR3: CASSPPGGHRSGNTIYF. CDR3 nucleotides: TGTGCCAGCTCACCACCGGGGGGACATCGCTCTGGAAACACCATATATTTT. Drawing the rest from reference TRBV18 and TRBJ1-3, the complete variable domain is NAGVMQNPRHLVRRRGQEARLRCSPMKGHSHVYWYRQLPEEGLKFMVYLQKENIIDESGMPKERFSAEFPKEGPSILRIQQVVRGDSAAYFCASSPPGGHRSGNTIYFGEGSWLTVV.

The chain uses TRBV28 and TRBJ2-1; D could derive from TRBD1 or TRBD2 (5 bases each). The germline gives CDR1 MDHEN, CDR2 SYDVKM. V shed 3 bases and J shed 8 bases, with 11 bases lying between them. This CDR3 is built from 13 residues. CDR3 protein: CASSLTGLDEQFF. The CDR3 bases are TGTGCCAGCAGTTTGACGGGGCTCGATGAGCAGTTCTTC.